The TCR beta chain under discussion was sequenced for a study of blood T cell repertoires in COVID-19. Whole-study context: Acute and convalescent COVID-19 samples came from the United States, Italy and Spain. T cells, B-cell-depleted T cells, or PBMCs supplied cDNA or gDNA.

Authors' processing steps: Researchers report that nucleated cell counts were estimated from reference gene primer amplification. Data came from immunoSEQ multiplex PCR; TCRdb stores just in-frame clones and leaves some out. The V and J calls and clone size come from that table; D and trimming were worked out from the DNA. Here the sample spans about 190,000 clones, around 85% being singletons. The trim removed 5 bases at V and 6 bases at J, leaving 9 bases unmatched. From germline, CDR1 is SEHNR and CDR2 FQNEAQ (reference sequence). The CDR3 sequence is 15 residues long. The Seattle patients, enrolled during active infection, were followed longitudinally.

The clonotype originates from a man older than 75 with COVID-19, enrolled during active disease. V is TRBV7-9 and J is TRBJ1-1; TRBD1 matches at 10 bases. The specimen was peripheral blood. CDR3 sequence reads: CASSTDRGLGAEAFF. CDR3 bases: TGTGCCAGCAGCACAGACAGGGGGCTGGGCGCTGAAGCTTTCTTT.